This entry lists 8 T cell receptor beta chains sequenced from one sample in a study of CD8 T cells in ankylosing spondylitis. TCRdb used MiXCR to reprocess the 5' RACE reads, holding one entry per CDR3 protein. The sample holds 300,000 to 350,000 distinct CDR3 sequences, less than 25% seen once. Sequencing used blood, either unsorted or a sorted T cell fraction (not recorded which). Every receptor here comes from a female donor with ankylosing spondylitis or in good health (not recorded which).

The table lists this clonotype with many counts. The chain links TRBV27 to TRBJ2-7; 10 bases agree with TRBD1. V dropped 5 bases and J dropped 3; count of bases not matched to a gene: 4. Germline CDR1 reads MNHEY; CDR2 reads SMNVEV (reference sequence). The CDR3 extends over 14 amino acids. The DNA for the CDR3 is TGTGCCAGCAGTATCCGGGACAGGGGCTACGAGCAGTACTTC. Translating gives CASSIRDRGYEQYF.

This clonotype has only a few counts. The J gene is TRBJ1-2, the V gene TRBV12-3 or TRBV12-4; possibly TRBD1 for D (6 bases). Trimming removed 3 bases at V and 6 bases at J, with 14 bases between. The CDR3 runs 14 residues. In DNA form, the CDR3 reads TGTGCCAGCAGTTTGATGTCTGGGGGCAATGGCTACACCTTC. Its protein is CASSLMSGGNGYTF.

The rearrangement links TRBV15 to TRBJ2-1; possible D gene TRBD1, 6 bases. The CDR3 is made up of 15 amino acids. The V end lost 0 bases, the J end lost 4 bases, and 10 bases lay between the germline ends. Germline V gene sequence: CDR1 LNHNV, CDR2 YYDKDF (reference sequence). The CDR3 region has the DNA TGTGCCACCAGCAGAGACGGACAGCTATACAATGAGCAGTTCTTC. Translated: CATSRDGQLYNEQFF.

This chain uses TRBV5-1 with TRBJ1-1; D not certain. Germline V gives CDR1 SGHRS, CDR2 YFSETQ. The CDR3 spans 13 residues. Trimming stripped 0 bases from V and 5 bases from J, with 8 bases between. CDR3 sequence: CASSLDIGTEAFF. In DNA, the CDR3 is TGCGCCAGCAGCTTGGACATTGGGACTGAAGCTTTCTTT.

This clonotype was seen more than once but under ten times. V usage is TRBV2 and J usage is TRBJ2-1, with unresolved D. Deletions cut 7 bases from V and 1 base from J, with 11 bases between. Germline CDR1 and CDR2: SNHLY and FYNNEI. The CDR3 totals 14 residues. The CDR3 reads CASKFASSYNEQFF. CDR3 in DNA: TGTGCCAGCAAGTTTGCGTCGTCCTACAATGAGCAGTTCTTC.

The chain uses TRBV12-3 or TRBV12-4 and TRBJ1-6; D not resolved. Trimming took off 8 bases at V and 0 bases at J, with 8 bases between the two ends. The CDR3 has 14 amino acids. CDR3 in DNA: TGTGCCAGCTTAGAGAGCTCCTATAATTCACCCCTCCACTTT. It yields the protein CASLESSYNSPLHF.

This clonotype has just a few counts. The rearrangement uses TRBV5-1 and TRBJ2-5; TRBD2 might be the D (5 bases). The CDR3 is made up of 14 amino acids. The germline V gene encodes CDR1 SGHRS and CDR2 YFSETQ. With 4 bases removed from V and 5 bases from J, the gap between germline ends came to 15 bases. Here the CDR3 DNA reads TGCGCCAGCAGCGTTACTAGTGTGGGCGAGACCCAGTACTTC. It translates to CASSVTSVGETQYF.

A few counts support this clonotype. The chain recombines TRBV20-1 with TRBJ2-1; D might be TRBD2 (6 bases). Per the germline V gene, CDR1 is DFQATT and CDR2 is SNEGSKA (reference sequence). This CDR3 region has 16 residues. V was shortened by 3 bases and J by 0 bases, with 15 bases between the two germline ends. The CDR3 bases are TGCAGTGCTAGGGCGAGCGGGCTCAGCTCCTACAATGAGCAGTTCTTC. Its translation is CSARASGLSSYNEQFF.